This T cell receptor (beta chain) originates from a study of cytomegalovirus exposure and HLA in healthy donors. Study overall: Prior work identified some 120 million unique TCR beta sequences in 190 million or so T cells. Study-wide points: As a later analysis showed, several of the most significant clusters appeared to be linked to common viral pathogens. Across donors, most TCRs were seen rarely, yet some public ones were widespread. Accurate predictions that matched the HLA-A and HLA-B alleles of most subjects were reportedly made from TCR beta sequences.

About this clone itself: Its specificity is not known.

Germline-derived CDR1 and CDR2 are SGHRS and YFSETQ. The CDR3 totals 14 residues. The V end was cut by 0 bases, the J end by 2 bases, with 5 bases between. The PCR contained 60 Vbeta and 13 Jbeta primers. The protocol was immunoSEQ multiplex PCR, while the TCRdb copy is restricted to in-frame clones and leaves out a portion. The table lists around 100,000 clones, with 0.59% in the top ten. The chain has TRBV5-1 and TRBJ2-2; D is unclear. The sequencing input was PBMCs. This TCR was recovered from a man aged 45-65 years in good health and CMV-seronegative. CDR3 residues: CASSLDPNTGELFF. The CDR3 nucleotides read TGCGCCAGCAGCTTGGATCCAAACACCGGGGAGCTGTTTTTT.